The T cell receptor (beta chain) described here comes from a study of T cell repertoires in aging, cancer and after chemotherapy. The overall study: Six age groups, ranging from 30 or younger to 70 or older, included the donors. Clear clonal overlap appeared across healthy donor samples taken over several months to years. Overall study findings and caveats: Rebound thymic output was suggested by rising median generation probability during chemotherapy in each cancer cohort.

The germline V gene has CDR1 SGHRS and CDR2 YFSETQ. V shed 4 bases and J 0 bases; nucleotides not matched to a gene: 17. The CDR3 consists of 19 residues. TRB rearrangements spanning V, D and J were amplified using mixed TRB-A/B primers. TCRdb re-derived calls from the multiplex PCR reads in MiXCR, one entry per CDR3 protein. The sample holds roughly 5,000 distinct CDR3 sequences; approximately 50% are singletons and the top ten take over 25%. Remarks on this clonotype: Its specificity is unknown.

Peripheral blood genomic DNA, not sorted cells or RNA, was the template. This chain links TRBV5-1 with TRBJ2-3; 7 nucleotides agree with TRBD2. The sample taken for sequencing was blood. This clonotype was obtained from a human donor in good health. The CDR3 region has the DNA TGCGCCAGCAGCCGCCCCACAGACAAGACTAGCCTTAGCACAGATACGCAGTATTTT. It encodes CASSRPTDKTSLSTDTQYF.